This T cell receptor beta chain was sequenced during a study of T cell responses to AZD1222 COVID-19 vaccine. Regarding the study as a whole: Spike was spanned by vaccine-associated CD4 TCRs, which were dominant at 160-218 and 743-854. Clonal diversity was possibly underestimated, and white British individuals and females predominated among donors.

V was pared by 8 bases and J by 9 bases, with 11 bases between. This CDR3 region has 10 residues. Per germline, CDR1 WNHNN and CDR2 SYGVQD (reference sequence). In regard to this clone: Its antigen remains unidentified.

Libraries were prepared by immunoSEQ multiplex PCR; TCRdb keeps only in-frame clonotypes and omits some of them. The repertoire includes about 140,000 clones, about 89% of them detected once, and roughly 7.5% sits in the top ten. The sample was peripheral blood, taken 28 days after the second dose of the MenACWY control vaccine. The source of this sequence is an adult who received the MenACWY meningococcal vaccine as a control. The rearrangement joins TRBV10-1 to TRBJ2-7; the D is unclear. CDR3 residues: CASSVFAQYF. Written as DNA, the CDR3 is TGCGCCAGCTCGGTATTCGCGCAGTACTTC.